These 18 T cell receptor beta chains were all obtained from the same sample, sequenced in a study of T-cell reconstitution after alpha-beta-depleted transplantation in children. Preparation of the TCRbeta library involved a method that used unique molecular identifiers. MiXCR, run by TCRdb on the PCR reads, gives a single entry per CDR3 protein. This repertoire shows about 900,000 distinct CDR3 sequences, around 30% found once; its top ten account for 28%. The source was PBMCs, mostly from graft donor cells, collected 360 days after TCRalphabeta/CD19-depleted stem cell transplant. The receptors were gathered from a boy in the first two years of life who had a stem cell transplant for SCID, so the T cells may come from the graft donor.

The V and J genes are TRBV4-2 and TRBJ1-4; D is undetermined. This CDR3 has 17 residues. CDR1 LGHNA and CDR2 YNFKEQ come from the germline V gene. With 7 bases removed from V and 3 bases from J, the gap between germline ends came to 21 bases. In DNA, the CDR3 is TGTGCCAGCAAGGGTGGCTCAAGTCGTTTCGCTAATGAAAAACTGTTTTTT. It encodes CASKGGSSRFANEKLFF.

This clonotype was found a few times. The rearrangement uses TRBV29-1 and TRBJ2-1; tentative D call: TRBD2 (5 bases). Trimming removed 4 bases at V and 0 bases at J, with 10 bases between. The CDR3 is made up of 14 amino acids. Germline CDR1 SQVTM, CDR2 ANQGSEA. The CDR3 region has the DNA TGCAGCGTTGTCGCAGCGGTCTCCTACAATGAGCAGTTCTTC. Protein: CSVVAAVSYNEQFF.

J is TRBJ1-2 and V is TRBV5-6; D is ambiguous. V lost 0 bases and J lost 0, with 9 bases in between. The germline CDR1 and CDR2 sequences are SGHDT and YYEEEE. The CDR3 is 15 amino acids. CDR3 nucleotide sequence: TGTGCCAGCAGCTTGGAGGACCCTTCTAACTATGGCTACACCTTC. Translating gives CASSLEDPSNYGYTF.

This rearrangement joins TRBV29-1 to TRBJ1-2; D might be TRBD1 (6 bases). Germline CDR1 is SQVTM and CDR2 is ANQGSEA. The V end was cut by 4 bases, the J end by 1 base, with 13 bases between. The CDR3 is 14 residues long. The CDR3 sequence: CSVGQATINYGYTF. In nucleotides, the CDR3 is TGCAGCGTTGGACAGGCGACAATTAACTATGGCTACACCTTC.

The chain recombines TRBV15 with TRBJ2-7; D remains ambiguous. CDR1 is LNHNV and CDR2 is YYDKDF in the germline V gene (reference sequence). V was cut by 5 bases and J by 2 bases, with 7 bases left in between. The CDR3 sequence is 12 residues long. The DNA of the CDR3 is TGTGCCACCAGCGGCAGTGCCTACGAGCAGTACTTC. Protein product: CATSGSAYEQYF.

The chain combines TRBV7-2 with TRBJ2-1; no firm D call. Germline V gene sequence: CDR1 SGHTA, CDR2 FQGNSA. V dropped 5 bases and J dropped 6 bases, with 14 bases sitting between them. The CDR3 runs to 14 residues. CDR3 coding DNA: TGTGCCAGCAGCCCCGGAGCCCTAGTCAATGAGCAGTTCTTC. Protein sequence: CASSPGALVNEQFF.

This clonotype was seen only a few times. The CDR3 sequence: CASSQLTGQETQYF. The CDR3 coding sequence is TGCGCCAGCAGCCAATTGACGGGTCAAGAGACCCAGTACTTC. The chain couples TRBV4-1 to TRBJ2-5; D call uncertain. The CDR3 runs 14 residues. The V gene lost 2 bases and the J gene lost 2 bases, with 9 bases spanning the gap. In germline, CDR1 is MGHRA, CDR2 YSYEKL.

V is TRBV18 and J is TRBJ2-7; D may be TRBD1 or TRBD2 (5 bases each). CDR3 length equals 14 residues. Germline V CDR1 and CDR2: KGHSH, LQKENI. V lost 3 bases, J lost 2 bases, and 11 bases lay in between. CDR3 sequence (DNA): TGTGCCAGCTCACCTTTAGGGACCGCCTACGAGCAGTACTTC. Protein: CASSPLGTAYEQYF.

The rearrangement joins TRBV2 to TRBJ2-1, with 16 nucleotides matching TRBD2. CDR1 is SNHLY and CDR2 is FYNNEI in the germline V gene. V was clipped by 4 bases and J by 15 bases; unmatched bases: 6. This CDR3 is built from 14 residues. The CDR3 sequence: CASSAGTSGGVWFF. CDR3 coding DNA: TGTGCCAGCAGTGCAGGGACTAGCGGGGGGGTTTGGTTCTTC.

This clonotype was found a few times. The rearrangement uses TRBV11-2 and TRBJ2-7, with 9 bases lining up with TRBD1. The length of the CDR3 is 17 residues. Germline trimming cut 0 bases from V and 2 bases from J; bases unmatched to any gene: 8. CDR1 is SGHAT and CDR2 is FQNNGV in the germline V gene. CDR3 DNA: TGTGCCAGCAGCTTAGACCACCACAGGGGGCGCCCCTACGAGCAGTACTTC. This sequence encodes CASSLDHHRGRPYEQYF.

J is TRBJ1-2 and V is TRBV11-1, with D tentatively TRBD1 (6 bases). The germline CDR1 and CDR2 sequences are SGHAT and FQDESV (reference sequence). The CDR3 has 17 residues. V was clipped by 1 base and J by 1 base, with 16 bases between them. CDR3 sequence: CASSLGKGGVGNYGYTF. The CDR3 DNA is TGTGCCAGCAGCTTAGGAAAGGGGGGCGTCGGTAACTATGGCTACACCTTC.

This clonotype was recorded a few times. Here the CDR3 DNA reads TGTGCCAGCAGTTTAGGCAGCGGACTCAACACCGGGGAGCTGTTTTTT. Its protein product is CASSLGSGLNTGELFF. The V and J genes are TRBV12-3 or TRBV12-4 and TRBJ2-2; D may be TRBD2 (5 bases). The CDR3 is 16 amino acids. Trimming took off 1 base at V and 2 bases at J, with 11 bases between the two ends.

This clonotype has just a few counts. The gene calls are TRBV7-9 and TRBJ2-7, with a possible D match to TRBD1 (6 bases). Germline V CDR1 and CDR2: SEHNR, FQNEAQ (reference sequence). The CDR3 length is 13 residues. The V and J ends lost 5 bases and 6 bases respectively, with 14 bases between them. CDR3 sequence reads: CASSRDTEPEQYF. Written as DNA, the CDR3 is TGTGCCAGCAGCCGGGACACTGAACCCGAGCAGTACTTC.

The J gene is TRBJ2-1, the V gene TRBV2; TRBD1 matches at 7 bases. Looked up from germline, CDR1 is SNHLY and CDR2 is FYNNEI. J was trimmed by 2 bases and V by 6 bases; bases with no gene match: 7. CDR3 length: 15 amino acids. The CDR3 nucleotides read TGTGCCAGCAGGCCGACAGGGTACACCTACAATGAGCAGTTCTTC. It translates to CASRPTGYTYNEQFF.

The CDR3 bases are TGTGCCAGCAGTCGCGGACAGGGGGGCGGTGAAAAACTGTTTTTT. It specifies CASSRGQGGGEKLFF. V and J are TRBV12-3 or TRBV12-4 and TRBJ1-4; 10 bases agree with TRBD1. After removal of 5 bases from V and 7 bases from J, the junction contained 7 bases not matched to a gene. CDR3 size: 15 residues.

J is TRBJ1-1 and V is TRBV5-1; D not resolved. CDR3 size: 14 residues. Trimming cost V 0 bases and J 1 base, with 7 bases left between them. Germline assignment: CDR1 SGHRS and CDR2 YFSETQ. The CDR3 nucleotides read TGCGCCAGCAGCTTGGTATGGGAGAACACTGAAGCTTTCTTT. This sequence encodes CASSLVWENTEAFF.

The genes are TRBV24-1 and TRBJ2-3; D gene unclear. CDR3 length equals 14 residues. The V and J ends lost 4 bases and 5 bases respectively, with 12 bases between them. CDR1 KGHDR and CDR2 SFDVKD come from the germline V gene. The CDR3 here is CATSEPPPGDTQYF. DNA of the CDR3: TGTGCCACCAGTGAGCCTCCCCCGGGAGATACGCAGTATTTT.

The chain recombines TRBV11-2 with TRBJ2-1, with unresolved D. V was clipped by 1 base and J by 4 bases, with 14 bases between them. Germline CDR1 SGHAT, CDR2 FQNNGV. The CDR3 covers 16 residues. CDR3 region: CASSLVAQNLYNEQFF. The CDR3 DNA is TGTGCCAGCAGCTTAGTGGCACAGAACCTTTACAATGAGCAGTTCTTC.